The 29 T cell receptor beta chains below come from one sample, sequenced in a study of T-cell memory formation after mild COVID-19. TCRdb redid the calling of the 5' RACE reads with MiXCR, one entry per CDR3 protein. The table includes about 560,000 distinct CDR3 sequences, 18% detected once. The source material was PBMCs or a T cell subset sorted from them (not recorded which). The receptors originated from an adult woman who had mild COVID-19 (a few samples of this study predate the infection). Cell type and time point are not known.

As concerns this clonotype: It is unclear where the CDR3 begins or ends on the DNA, so no DNA is shown, and the CDR3 is as TCRdb lists it. The chain has TRBV12-3 or TRBV12-4 and TRBJ2-5; TRBD1 is the table's D call, not checked against the DNA. Counting both end residues, the CDR3 totals 17 amino acids. The CDR3 reads CASSFGPGAGGPETQYF.

This clonotype was seen a handful of times. This chain links TRBV7-2 with TRBJ1-3; D remains ambiguous. Germline V CDR1 and CDR2: SGHTA, FQGNSA. Trimming cost V 5 bases and J 1 base, with 12 bases left between them. This CDR3 has 15 amino acids. The CDR3 is CASSLRRASGNTIYF. In DNA form, the CDR3 reads TGTGCCAGCAGCCTCCGTAGGGCGTCTGGAAACACCATATATTTT.

The CDR3: CSAFGTANTIYF. The CDR3 DNA reads as TGCAGTGCATTTGGGACAGCAAACACCATATATTTT. This chain links TRBV20-1 with TRBJ1-3, with 7 bases lining up with TRBD1. V was pared by 6 bases and J by 6 bases, with 5 bases of the junction left unmatched. The CDR3 sequence is 12 residues long. CDR1 and CDR2 from the germline V gene are DFQATT and SNEGSKA (reference sequence).

This clonotype appeared once. V is TRBV29-1 and J is TRBJ1-1; unclear D gene. The V and J ends lost 5 bases and 0 bases respectively, with 7 bases between them. Germline V gene sequence: CDR1 SQVTM, CDR2 ANQGSEA. The CDR3 spans 12 residues. The CDR3 is CSVCSMNTEAFF. The CDR3 region has the DNA TGCAGCGTTTGCTCGATGAACACTGAAGCTTTCTTT. Full variable domain (outside the CDR3, taken from reference TRBV29-1 and TRBJ1-1): SAVISQKPSRDICQRGTSLTIQCQVDSQVTMMFWYRQQPGQSLTLIATANQGSEATYESGFVIDKFPISRPNLTFSTLTVSNMSPEDSSIYLCSVCSMNTEAFFGQGTRLTVV.

In this sample, this clonotype turned up a few times. The V call is TRBV5-6, the J call TRBJ2-2, with 10 bases aligning to TRBD1. V dropped 3 bases and J dropped 7; count of bases not matched to a gene: 6. The CDR3 consists of 15 residues. Germline V gene data show CDR1 as SGHDT and CDR2 as YYEEEE. The CDR3 DNA is TGTGCCAGCAGCTCGACAGGGGGCTTAAGCGGGGAGCTGTTTTTT. Protein product: CASSSTGGLSGELFF. Together with reference TRBV5-6 and TRBJ2-2, the CDR3 gives the full variable domain: DAGVTQSPTHLIKTRGQQVTLRCSPKSGHDTVSWYQQALGQGPQFIFQYYEEEERQRGNFPDRFSGHQFPNYSSELNVNALLLGDSALYLCASSSTGGLSGELFFGEGSRLTVL.

V gene TRBV5-4 combines with J gene TRBJ2-1; D is perhaps TRBD1 (5 bases). V was clipped by 1 base and J by 9 bases, with 11 bases between them. The CDR3 totals 13 residues. CDR1 is SGHNT and CDR2 is YYREEE in the germline V gene (reference sequence). CDR3 amino acids: CASSLQGLLEQFF. The CDR3 DNA sequence: TGTGCCAGCAGCTTGCAGGGTCTCCTTGAGCAGTTCTTC.

The chain couples TRBV14 to TRBJ1-2, with D uncertain. V lost 5 bases and J lost 8, with 12 bases in between. Germline CDR1 is SGHDN and CDR2 is FVKESK. The CDR3 is 12 amino acids. The CDR3 sequence is CASSTTRAGYTF. CDR3 nucleotide sequence: TGTGCCAGCAGCACCACGAGGGCCGGCTACACCTTC.

The V call is TRBV3-1, the J call TRBJ2-4; tentative D call: TRBD1 (6 bases). Trimming pared 2 bases from V and 5 bases from J, leaving 13 bases between. This CDR3 region has 15 residues. Germline CDR1 is LGHDT and CDR2 is YNNKEL (reference sequence). The CDR3 nucleotides read TGTGCCAGCAGCCAAATTGGGGGCTGGGAAAACATTCAGTACTTC. Translated: CASSQIGGWENIQYF.

This clonotype was counted a few times. The gene calls are TRBV7-7 and TRBJ2-7; TRBD2 aligns across 7 bases. Looked up from germline, CDR1 is SSHAT and CDR2 is FNYEAQ (reference sequence). The CDR3 totals 11 residues. CDR3 residues: CASWGRGEQYF. The CDR3 DNA reads TGTGCTAGCTGGGGGAGGGGCGAGCAGTACTTC.

The J gene is TRBJ2-2, the V gene TRBV12-3 or TRBV12-4; D possibly corresponds to TRBD2 (5 bases). Between the trimmed V and J ends, which lost 6 bases and 4 bases, there was a span of 12 bases. CDR3 size: 14 residues. The CDR3 sequence is CASRGSVGTGELFF. The CDR3 coding sequence is TGTGCCAGCAGGGGGAGCGTAGGCACCGGGGAGCTGTTTTTT.

This clonotype was seen a handful of times. The chain combines TRBV11-3 with TRBJ2-3; possible D gene TRBD2, 5 bases. The germline V and J ends were trimmed by 5 bases and 2 bases, with 14 bases remaining between them. The CDR3 sequence is 15 residues long. Germline V gene sequence: CDR1 SGHNT, CDR2 YENEEA. In DNA, the CDR3 is TGTGCCAGCAGCCGAGGGATTATACCCACAGATACGCAGTATTTT. Its protein is CASSRGIIPTDTQYF. The full variable domain, rest sourced from reference TRBV11-3 and TRBJ2-3, is EAGVVQSPRYKIIEKKQPVAFWCNPISGHNTLYWYLQNLGQGPELLIRYENEEAVDDSQLPKDRFSAERLKGVDSTLKIQPAELGDSAVYLCASSRGIIPTDTQYFGPGTRLTVL.

The chain uses TRBV7-9 and TRBJ2-7, with TRBD1 as a possible D gene (6 bases). The CDR3 has 13 amino acids. The germline CDR1 and CDR2 sequences are SEHNR and FQNEAQ (reference sequence). V dropped 3 bases and J dropped 5 bases, with 11 bases sitting between them. CDR3 sequence (DNA): TGTGCCAGCAGCTTGGGACATCGGGACGAGCAGTACTTC. Protein: CASSLGHRDEQYF.

This clonotype has only a few counts. The chain links TRBV7-6 to TRBJ1-4; D might be TRBD1 (5 bases). Germline CDR1 is SGHVS and CDR2 is FNYEAQ. This CDR3 is 12 amino acids long. Trimming removed 1 base at V and 10 bases at J, with 7 bases between. In DNA form, the CDR3 reads TGTGCCAGCAGCTTAGTTACAGGAAAACTGTTTTTT. Translating it yields CASSLVTGKLFF.

There are a few counts of this clonotype. CDR3 DNA: TGTGCCAGCAGTGACCGAATTAACACAGATACGCAGTATTTT. Protein product: CASSDRINTDTQYF. The V gene is TRBV25-1, the J gene TRBJ2-3, with unresolved D. The CDR3 has 14 residues. V was pared by 3 bases and J by 2 bases, with 9 bases between. CDR1 is MGHDK and CDR2 is SYGVNS in the germline V gene.

V gene TRBV7-8 combines with J gene TRBJ2-3; D gene unclear. CDR3 size: 15 residues. V was cut by 5 bases and J by 1 base, with 13 bases left in between. Germline CDR1 and CDR2: SGHVS and FQNEAQ. This CDR3 is CASSRTWTGTDTQYF. Here the CDR3 DNA reads TGTGCCAGCAGCCGGACCTGGACCGGCACAGATACGCAGTATTTT.

This clonotype showed up many times. This chain joins TRBV12-3 or TRBV12-4 and TRBJ2-1, with TRBD2 matching over 13 bases. The ends lost 1 base at V and 1 base at J; junction bases unmatched: 10. The CDR3 contains 20 residues. Here the CDR3 reads CASSLGKGLAGTKSYNEQFF. DNA for the CDR3: TGTGCCAGCAGTTTAGGGAAGGGACTAGCGGGGACCAAGTCCTACAATGAGCAGTTCTTC.

This clonotype showed up just a few times. This chain joins TRBV12-3 or TRBV12-4 and TRBJ2-3; no definite D call. The CDR3 spans 17 residues. V lost 3 bases and J lost 0, with 16 bases in between. CDR3 nucleotide sequence: TGTGCCAGCAGTTTTCATCCCAGCGTGGTTAGCACAGATACGCAGTATTTT. Its translation is CASSFHPSVVSTDTQYF.

The chain is built from TRBV12-3 or TRBV12-4 and TRBJ2-3; D might be TRBD1 or TRBD2, each matching 6 bases. The V end lost 6 bases, the J end lost 7 bases, and 11 bases lay between the germline ends. The CDR3 totals 12 residues. This CDR3 reads CASRMGGHTQYF. CDR3 nucleotides: TGTGCCAGCAGGATGGGGGGCCATACGCAGTATTTT.

J is TRBJ1-1 and V is TRBV20-1, with D possibly TRBD1 on 5 matching bases. From germline, CDR1 is DFQATT and CDR2 SNEGSKA (reference sequence). CDR3 length: 12 amino acids. Trimming removed 5 bases at V and 11 bases at J, with 18 bases between. CDR3 nucleotides: TGCAGTGCTCGAAGAGTTCAGGGATGGGCTTTCTTT. Amino acid sequence: CSARRVQGWAFF.

This clonotype is a singleton in its sample. V and J are TRBV5-6 and TRBJ2-2, with a possible D match to TRBD2 (5 bases). Germline V gives CDR1 SGHDT, CDR2 YYEEEE. V was clipped by 6 bases and J by 4 bases, with 19 bases between them. The CDR3 is 16 amino acids. CDR3 region: CASTQVPGWSTGELFF. The CDR3 DNA reads as TGTGCCAGCACCCAGGTGCCGGGGTGGAGCACCGGGGAGCTGTTTTTT.

This clonotype was picked up a small number of times. The chain has TRBV2 and TRBJ1-1; D is unresolved. The CDR3 consists of 12 residues. Deletions cut 9 bases from V and 0 bases from J, with 8 bases between. CDR1 and CDR2 (germline): SNHLY, FYNNEI. The CDR3 sequence: CASYRVNTEAFF. The DNA for the CDR3 is TGTGCCAGTTATAGGGTGAACACTGAAGCTTTCTTT.

This rearrangement joins TRBV2 to TRBJ2-7; possible D gene TRBD2, 6 bases. This CDR3 region has 16 residues. V was pared by 6 bases and J by 0 bases, with 18 bases between. Germline V gives CDR1 SNHLY, CDR2 FYNNEI. The chain's CDR3 is CASSHSPGLHSYEQYF. The CDR3 nucleotides are TGTGCCAGCAGCCACTCACCGGGACTCCACTCCTACGAGCAGTACTTC. Looking up the rest from reference TRBV2 and TRBJ2-7 gives the full variable domain: EPEVTQTPSHQVTQMGQEVILRCVPISNHLYFYWYRQILGQKVEFLVSFYNNEISEKSEIFDDQFSVERPDGSNFTLKIRSTKLEDSAMYFCASSHSPGLHSYEQYFGPGTRLTVT.

This sequence joins TRBV2 and TRBJ1-3; D remains ambiguous. Germline values: CDR1 SNHLY, CDR2 FYNNEI. V was clipped by 5 bases and J by 1 base, with 9 bases between them. CDR3 size: 14 residues. Here the CDR3 reads CASSMGWSGNTIYF. The CDR3 nucleotides are TGTGCCAGCAGTATGGGATGGTCTGGAAACACCATATATTTT.

This clonotype was observed many times. CDR3 residues: CSVEPPSQGAGTQYF. The CDR3 DNA reads TGCAGCGTTGAACCCCCCAGTCAGGGAGCGGGGACCCAGTACTTC. The gene calls are TRBV29-1 and TRBJ2-5, with D possibly TRBD2 on 6 matching bases. The CDR3 runs 15 residues. Trimming left V 2 bases short and J 7 bases short, with 20 bases between. The germline gives CDR1 SQVTM, CDR2 ANQGSEA. Combining the CDR3 with reference TRBV29-1 and TRBJ2-5 gives the whole variable domain SAVISQKPSRDICQRGTSLTIQCQVDSQVTMMFWYRQQPGQSLTLIATANQGSEATYESGFVIDKFPISRPNLTFSTLTVSNMSPEDSSIYLCSVEPPSQGAGTQYFGPGTRLLVL.

This chain uses TRBV5-1 with TRBJ1-4; weak D call: TRBD1 (6 bases). Germline CDR1 is SGHRS and CDR2 is YFSETQ. CDR3 size: 15 residues. Trimming cost V 3 bases and J 6 bases, with 15 bases left between them. CDR3 amino acids: CASSWQQGRDEKLFF. The CDR3 coding sequence is TGCGCCAGCAGCTGGCAACAGGGTAGAGATGAAAAACTGTTTTTT. The whole variable domain, filled in from reference TRBV5-1 and TRBJ1-4, reads KAGVTQTPRYLIKTRGQQVTLSCSPISGHRSVSWYQQTPGQGLQFLFEYFSETQRNKGNFPGRFSGRQFSNSRSEMNVSTLELGDSALYLCASSWQQGRDEKLFFGSGTQLSVL.

Remarks on this clonotype: Compared with germline, one end of the junction differs, possibly owing to a read error. V and J are TRBV7-7 and TRBJ2-1; 11 bases align to TRBD1. The germline V gene has CDR1 SSHAT and CDR2 FNYEAQ (reference sequence). The CDR3 contains 15 residues. The CDR3: CASSRGQGEYNEQFF. In DNA, the CDR3 is TGTGCTAGCAGCCGGGGACAGGGGGAATACAATGAGCAGTTCTTC.

This rearrangement joins TRBV24-1 to TRBJ2-4; D might be TRBD2 (7 bases). CDR1 is KGHDR, CDR2 SFDVKD, per germline. The V gene lost 7 bases and the J gene lost 9 bases, with 15 bases spanning the gap. The CDR3 consists of 13 residues. The DNA for the CDR3 is TGTGCCACCAGGGGGGCGGGGGAGGGCATTCAGTACTTC. This codes for CATRGAGEGIQYF.

V usage is TRBV9 and J usage is TRBJ1-2; 9 positions match TRBD1. CDR3 length: 16 amino acids. The junction had 7 bases not matched to a gene; V was cut back by 1 base and J by 3 bases. CDR1 and CDR2 (germline): SGDLS, YYNGEE. CDR3 DNA sequence: TGTGCCAGCAGCGTAACAGGGGGCTCTCCCGACTATGGCTACACCTTC. This gives the protein CASSVTGGSPDYGYTF.

This clonotype was counted only a few times. The chain's CDR3 is CASSLRLRGGYTF. Here the CDR3 DNA reads TGTGCCAGCAGCTTAAGGTTACGGGGTGGCTACACCTTC. The chain recombines TRBV7-2 with TRBJ1-2; D unclear. The CDR3 spans 13 residues. V was clipped by 2 bases and J by 7 bases, with 11 bases between them. Looked up from germline, CDR1 is SGHTA and CDR2 is FQGNSA.